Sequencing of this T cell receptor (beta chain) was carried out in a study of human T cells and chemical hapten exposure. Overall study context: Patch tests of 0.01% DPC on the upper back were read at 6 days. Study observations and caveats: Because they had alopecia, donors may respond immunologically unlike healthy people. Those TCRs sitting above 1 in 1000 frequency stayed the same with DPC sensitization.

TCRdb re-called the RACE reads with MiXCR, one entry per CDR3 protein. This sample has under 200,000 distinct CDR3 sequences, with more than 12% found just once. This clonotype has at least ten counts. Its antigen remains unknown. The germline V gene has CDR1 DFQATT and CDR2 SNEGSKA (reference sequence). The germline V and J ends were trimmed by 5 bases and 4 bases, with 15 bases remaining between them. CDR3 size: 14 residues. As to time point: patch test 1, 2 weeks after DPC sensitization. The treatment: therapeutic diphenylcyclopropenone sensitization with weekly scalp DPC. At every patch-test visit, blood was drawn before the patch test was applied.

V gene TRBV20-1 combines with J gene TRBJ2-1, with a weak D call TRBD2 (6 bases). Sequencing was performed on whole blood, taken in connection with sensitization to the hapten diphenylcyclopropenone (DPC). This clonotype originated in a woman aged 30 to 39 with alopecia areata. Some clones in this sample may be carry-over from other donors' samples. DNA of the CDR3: TGCAGTGCTGCCCCCCAGACTAGTTACAATGAGCAGTTCTTC. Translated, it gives CSAAPQTSYNEQFF.